These T cell receptor beta chains were read from a single sample in a study of OX40 agonist ivuxolimab in advanced cancers. Profiling relied on immunoSEQ multiplex PCR, and the TCRdb table lists in-frame clones only, not all of them. The profile shows about 38,000 clones, about three quarters of them singletons. Sequencing used CD4+ or CD8+ T cells sorted from blood, obtained in a trial of the OX40 agonist ivuxolimab. Receptor source: an adult with an advanced solid tumor such as melanoma, head and neck, liver or kidney cancer. Each CDR3 is given with its conserved first and last residue. Each record gives: clone size, V gene, J gene, CDR3 length, D gene, CDR3 DNA, CDR3 protein. A D gene is named only where the DNA matches it firmly. Rows may omit the clone size; those that give it use once, few, many or a size class.

-	TRBV11-2	TRBJ2-1	15	-	TGTGCCAGCAGCTTGGCTACAGGCTCCTACAATGAGCAGTTCTTC	CASSLATGSYNEQFF
-	TRBV5-8	TRBJ2-7	14	-	TGTGCCAGCACCCCCTGGGCGGTAGCCTACGAGCAGTACTTC	CASTPWAVAYEQYF
-	TRBV7-9	TRBJ1-4	15	-	TGTGCCAGCAGCCGGTGGGTCTCAACTAATGAAAAACTGTTTTTT	CASSRWVSTNEKLFF
-	TRBV20-1	TRBJ1-1	11	-	TGCAGTGCTAGAGACAACGCTGAAGCTTTCTTT	CSARDNAEAFF
-	TRBV9	TRBJ2-7	15	-	TGTGCCAGCAGCGTAGGAGGCAGGAGCTCCTACGAGCAGTACTTC	CASSVGGRSSYEQYF
-	TRBV2	TRBJ2-7	13	TRBD2	TGTGCCAGCATGAGTAGCGGGAGGCCTGAGCAGTACTTC	CASMSSGRPEQYF
-	TRBV5-1	TRBJ2-2	12	-	TGCGCCAGCAGCTACAACACCGGGGAGCTGTTTTTT	CASSYNTGELFF
-	TRBV9	TRBJ2-2	15	-	TGTGCCAGCAGCGAGGCCCCAAACCGGGGCGGGGAGCTGTTTTTT	CASSEAPNRGGELFF
-	TRBV30	TRBJ2-7	13	TRBD1	TGTGCCTGGAGTCGACAGGGGTTCGACGAGCAGTACTTC	CAWSRQGFDEQYF
once	TRBV29-1	TRBJ2-5	17	TRBD2	TGCAGCGTTGAAGATCACGGAAGCGGGGCGCGCGGGGAGACCCAGTACTTC	CSVEDHGSGARGETQYF
-	TRBV5-4	TRBJ1-6	15	TRBD1	TGTGCCAGCAGCAACCGGGACAGGGACGCTTCACCCCTCCACTTT	CASSNRDRDASPLHF
-	TRBV12-5	TRBJ1-1	14	TRBD1	TGTGCTAGTGGCCCTTCGACAGGGGCGGTCGGCGCTTTCTTT	CASGPSTGAVGAFF
-	TRBV7-9	TRBJ1-5	14	-	TGTGCCAGCAGCTTGGGGGCGAGCAATCAGCCCCAGCATTTT	CASSLGASNQPQHF
-	TRBV6-5	TRBJ1-1	13	TRBD1	TGTGCCAGCAAGGACAGGGAGGACACTGAAGCTTTCTTT	CASKDREDTEAFF
few	TRBV5-4	TRBJ1-1	14	-	TGCGCCAGCAGCCAGACAGACCAGAACACTGAAGCTTTCTTT	CASSQTDQNTEAFF
-	TRBV9	TRBJ2-2	15	-	TGTGCCAGCAGCGTAGCTACGGGGGCGACCGGGGAGCTGTTTTTT	CASSVATGATGELFF
-	TRBV5-1	TRBJ2-2	16	TRBD2	TGCGCCAGCAGCATAGCGGGACAAGCGCACACCGGGGAGCTGTTTTTT	CASSIAGQAHTGELFF
-	TRBV4-2	TRBJ1-1	15	-	TGTGCCAGCAGCCGGGTGCCCCCAGAGAACACTGAAGCTTTCTTT	CASSRVPPENTEAFF
-	TRBV7-9	TRBJ2-5	15	-	TGTGCCAGCAGCCCCTTGCCCGGGAGCGGGGAGACCCAGTACTTC	CASSPLPGSGETQYF
-	TRBV5-1	TRBJ2-3	12	-	TGCGCCAGCAGCTCCCTAGGAGATACGCAGTATTTT	CASSSLGDTQYF
-	TRBV2	TRBJ2-7	13	TRBD1	TGTGCCAGCAACGGACAGGGCACCTACGAGCAGTACTTC	CASNGQGTYEQYF
-	TRBV5-4	TRBJ2-5	16	TRBD2	TGTGCCAGCAGCTCCGCTAGCGGAGGCCCCAAAGAGACCCAGTACTTC	CASSSASGGPKETQYF
-	TRBV11-2	TRBJ2-1	16	TRBD2	TGTGCCAGCAGCCCACTAAGCGGGAGCTCCTACAATGAGCAGTTCTTC	CASSPLSGSSYNEQFF
-	TRBV4-1	TRBJ2-5	15	TRBD2	TGCGCCAGCAGCCAAGTCCTGCGGGAGAAAGAGACCCAGTACTTC	CASSQVLREKETQYF
-	TRBV7-9	TRBJ2-7	11	-	TGTGCCACCCAGATTGGCGGGCTTTTGGACTTC	CATQIGGLLDF
-	TRBV28	TRBJ1-2	11	-	TGTGCCAGCAGTTTAAACTATGGCTACACCTTC	CASSLNYGYTF